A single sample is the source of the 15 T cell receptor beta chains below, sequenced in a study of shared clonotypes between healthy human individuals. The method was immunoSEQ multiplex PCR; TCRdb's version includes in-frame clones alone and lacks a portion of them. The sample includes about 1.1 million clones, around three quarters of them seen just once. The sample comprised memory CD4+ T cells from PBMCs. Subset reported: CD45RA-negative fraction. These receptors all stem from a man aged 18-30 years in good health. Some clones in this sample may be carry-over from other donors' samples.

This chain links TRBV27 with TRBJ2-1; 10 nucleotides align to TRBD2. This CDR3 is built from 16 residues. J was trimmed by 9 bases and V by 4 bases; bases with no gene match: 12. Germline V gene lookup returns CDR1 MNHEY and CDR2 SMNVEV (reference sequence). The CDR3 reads CASSSPSSGRSGEQFF. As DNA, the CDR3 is TGTGCCAGCAGTTCCCCGAGTAGCGGGAGGTCCGGTGAGCAGTTCTTC.

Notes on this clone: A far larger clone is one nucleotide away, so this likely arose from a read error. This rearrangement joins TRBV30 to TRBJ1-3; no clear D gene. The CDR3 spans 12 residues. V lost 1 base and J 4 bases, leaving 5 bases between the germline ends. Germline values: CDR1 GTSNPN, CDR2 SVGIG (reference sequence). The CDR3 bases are TGTGCCTGGAGTGCAAACGGAAACACCATATATTTT. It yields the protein CAWSANGNTIYF.

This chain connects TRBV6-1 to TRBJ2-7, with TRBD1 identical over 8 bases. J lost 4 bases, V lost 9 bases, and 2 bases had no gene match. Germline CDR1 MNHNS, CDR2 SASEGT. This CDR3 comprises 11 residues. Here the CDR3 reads CASRQGYEQYF. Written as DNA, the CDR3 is TGTGCCAGTAGACAGGGGTACGAGCAGTACTTC.

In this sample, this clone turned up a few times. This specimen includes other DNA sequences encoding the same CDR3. CDR3 amino acids: CSVGQGRTEAFF. CDR3 in DNA: TGCAGCGTTGGACAGGGGAGGACTGAAGCTTTCTTT. The chain links TRBV29-1 to TRBJ1-1, with 8 bases fitting TRBD1. Per the germline V gene, CDR1 is SQVTM and CDR2 is ANQGSEA. V gave up 4 bases and J gave up 5 bases; unmatched junction bases: 3. The CDR3 runs 12 residues.

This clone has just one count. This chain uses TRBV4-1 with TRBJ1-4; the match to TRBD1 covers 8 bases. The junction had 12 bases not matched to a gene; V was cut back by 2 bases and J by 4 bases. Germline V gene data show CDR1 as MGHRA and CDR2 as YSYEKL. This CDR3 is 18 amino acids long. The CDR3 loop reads CASSQKVEGQGVNEKLFF. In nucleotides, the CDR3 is TGCGCCAGCAGCCAAAAGGTCGAAGGACAGGGTGTTAATGAAAAACTGTTTTTT.

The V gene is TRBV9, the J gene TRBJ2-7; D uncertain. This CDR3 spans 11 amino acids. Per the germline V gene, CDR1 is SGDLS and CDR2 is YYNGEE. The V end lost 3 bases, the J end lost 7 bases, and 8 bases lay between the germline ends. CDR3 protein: CASSAGREQYF. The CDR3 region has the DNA TGTGCCAGCAGCGCCGGACGGGAGCAGTACTTC.

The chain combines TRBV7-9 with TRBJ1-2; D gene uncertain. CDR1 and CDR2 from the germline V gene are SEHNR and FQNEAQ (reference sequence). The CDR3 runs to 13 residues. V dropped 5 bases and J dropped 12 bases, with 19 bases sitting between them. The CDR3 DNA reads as TGTGCCAGCAGCCAAGACACGGCGTTACTGCACACCTTC. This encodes CASSQDTALLHTF.

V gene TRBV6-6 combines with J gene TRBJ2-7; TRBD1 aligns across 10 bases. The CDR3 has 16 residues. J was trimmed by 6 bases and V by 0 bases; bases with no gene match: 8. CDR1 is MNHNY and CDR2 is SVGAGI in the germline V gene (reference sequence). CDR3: CASSYSPGQGRSEQYF. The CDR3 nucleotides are TGTGCCAGCAGTTACTCTCCGGGACAGGGGAGGTCCGAGCAGTACTTC.

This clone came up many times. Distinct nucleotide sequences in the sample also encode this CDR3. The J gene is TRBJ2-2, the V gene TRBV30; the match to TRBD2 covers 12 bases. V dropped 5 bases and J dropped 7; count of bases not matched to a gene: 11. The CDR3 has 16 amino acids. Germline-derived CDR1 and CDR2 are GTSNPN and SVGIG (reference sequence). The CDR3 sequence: CAWGGGLAGSNGELFF. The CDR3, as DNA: TGTGCCTGGGGAGGCGGACTAGCGGGGTCGAACGGGGAGCTGTTTTTT.

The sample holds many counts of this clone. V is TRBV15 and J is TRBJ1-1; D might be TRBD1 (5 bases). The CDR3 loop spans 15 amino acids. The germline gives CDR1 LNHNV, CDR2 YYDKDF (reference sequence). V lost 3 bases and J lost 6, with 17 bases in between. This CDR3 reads CATSRGLGGDAEAFF. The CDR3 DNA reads TGTGCCACCAGCAGGGGTCTGGGGGGGGACGCTGAAGCTTTCTTT.

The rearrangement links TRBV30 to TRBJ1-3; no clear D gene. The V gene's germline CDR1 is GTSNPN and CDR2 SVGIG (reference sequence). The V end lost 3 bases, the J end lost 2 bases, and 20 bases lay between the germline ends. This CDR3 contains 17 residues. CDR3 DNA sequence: TGTGCCTGGAGGCCCCCCCAGTTGGGGAGAGCTGGAAACACCATATATTTT. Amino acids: CAWRPPQLGRAGNTIYF.

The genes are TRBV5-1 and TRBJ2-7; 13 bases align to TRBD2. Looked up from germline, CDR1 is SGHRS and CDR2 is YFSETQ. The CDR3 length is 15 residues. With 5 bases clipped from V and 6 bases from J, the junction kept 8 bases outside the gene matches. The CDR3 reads CASSPGLAGSFEQYF. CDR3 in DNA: TGCGCCAGCAGTCCGGGACTAGCGGGAAGTTTCGAGCAGTACTTC. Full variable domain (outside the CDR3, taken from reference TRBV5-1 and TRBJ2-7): KAGVTQTPRYLIKTRGQQVTLSCSPISGHRSVSWYQQTPGQGLQFLFEYFSETQRNKGNFPGRFSGRQFSNSRSEMNVSTLELGDSALYLCASSPGLAGSFEQYFGPGTRLTVT.

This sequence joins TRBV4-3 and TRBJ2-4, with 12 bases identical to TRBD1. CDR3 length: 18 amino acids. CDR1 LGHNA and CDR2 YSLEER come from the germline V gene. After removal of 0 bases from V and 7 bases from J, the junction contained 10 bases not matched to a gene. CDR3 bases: TGCGCCAGCAGCCAAGATCACCTGGGACAGGGGGCTATGAACATTCAGTACTTC. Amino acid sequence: CASSQDHLGQGAMNIQYF.

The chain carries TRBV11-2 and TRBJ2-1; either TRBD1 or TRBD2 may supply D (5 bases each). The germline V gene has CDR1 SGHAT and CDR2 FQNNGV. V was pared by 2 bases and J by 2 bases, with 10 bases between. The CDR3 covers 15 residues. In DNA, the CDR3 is TGTGCCAGCAGCTTAAGGGACCCTACCTACAATGAGCAGTTCTTC. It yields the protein CASSLRDPTYNEQFF.

The CDR3 sequence: CASSWDSSGSYEQYF. In DNA form, the CDR3 reads TGCGCCAGCAGCTGGGACAGCTCCGGCTCCTACGAGCAGTACTTC. The V call is TRBV4-1, the J call TRBJ2-7, with 7 positions matching TRBD1. The V segment lost 5 bases and the J segment 0 bases; nucleotides outside the gene matches: 7. Germline CDR1 MGHRA, CDR2 YSYEKL. The CDR3 has 15 residues.